This T cell receptor beta chain was sequenced in a study of CD8+CD57+ T cells in acquired aplastic anemia. It was genomic DNA that served as the template for profiling TCR beta VDJ and CDR3. Each CDR3 protein gets one entry after TCRdb re-called the reads with MiXCR. The repertoire holds about 210,000 distinct CDR3 sequences, with roughly 57% as singletons. The CDR3 has 15 residues. The germline CDR1 and CDR2 sequences are SGDLS and YYNGEE. V lost 0 bases, J lost 5 bases, and 14 bases lay in between. The V and J genes are TRBV9 and TRBJ1-1, with D tentatively TRBD1 (6 bases). This TCR was sampled from a human donor in good health. The source material was sorted CD4+, CD8+, or CD8+CD57+ T cells (not recorded which) from PBMCs. CDR3 DNA: TGTGCCAGCAGCGTAGTCGGGGGCGCATGGACTGAAGCTTTCTTT. Translating it yields CASSVVGGAWTEAFF.